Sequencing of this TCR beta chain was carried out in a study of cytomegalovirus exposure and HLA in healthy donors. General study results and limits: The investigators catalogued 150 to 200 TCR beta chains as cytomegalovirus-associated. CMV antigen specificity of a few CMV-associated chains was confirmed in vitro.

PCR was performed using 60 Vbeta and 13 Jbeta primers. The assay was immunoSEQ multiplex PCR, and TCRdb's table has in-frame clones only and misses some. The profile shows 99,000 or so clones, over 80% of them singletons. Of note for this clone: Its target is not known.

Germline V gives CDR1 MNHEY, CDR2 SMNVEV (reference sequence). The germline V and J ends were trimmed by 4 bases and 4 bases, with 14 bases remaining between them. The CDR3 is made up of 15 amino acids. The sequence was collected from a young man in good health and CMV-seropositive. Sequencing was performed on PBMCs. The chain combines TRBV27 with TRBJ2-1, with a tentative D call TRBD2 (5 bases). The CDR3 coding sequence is TGTGCCAGCAGTTACTCTATTGGCGGGTACAATGAGCAGTTCTTC. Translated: CASSYSIGGYNEQFF.